This T cell receptor beta chain was identified in a study of blood T cell repertoires in COVID-19. Looking at the study overall: Whether acute or convalescent, the COVID-19 samples came from the United States, Italy and Spain. PBMCs, B-cell-depleted T cells, or T cells provided the cDNA or gDNA that made up the material.

In the original workflow: Estimated nucleated cell counts came from reference gene primer amplification. Assay: immunoSEQ multiplex PCR; the TCRdb copy retains only in-frame clones and omits some. V and J calls and clone size are as listed in that table; D and trimming were resolved from the DNA. The sample gives approximately 210,000 clones, more than 70% of which show up once; about 6.8% is in the top ten. V lost 5 bases and J lost 3; bases outside the gene matches: 7. The CDR3 is 15 residues long. The germline V gene has CDR1 MDHEN and CDR2 SYDVKM. The sequenced sample consisted of peripheral blood. The sequence was collected from a woman in her thirties or forties who had recovered from COVID-19. The chain links TRBV28 to TRBJ1-3; 7 positions agree with TRBD1. CDR3 region: CASSQTGPLGNTIYF. Written as DNA, the CDR3 is TGTGCCAGCAGTCAGACAGGGCCCCTTGGAAACACCATATATTTT. Supplemented by reference TRBV28 and TRBJ1-3, the full variable domain reads DVKVTQSSRYLVKRTGEKVFLECVQDMDHENMFWYRQDPGLGLRLIYFSYDVKMKEKGDIPEGYSVSREKKERFSLILESASTNQTSMYLCASSQTGPLGNTIYFGEGSWLTVV.